The rows below give T cell receptor beta chains drawn from one sample of a study of control samples from healthy donors and cancer patients. This table comes from immunoSEQ multiplex PCR, and its TCRdb copy is limited to in-frame clones, with some not included. The sample records about 90,000 clones, about nine tenths being singletons. Sequences were obtained from blood. These receptors all stem from a woman aged 18-29 years in good health. The CDR3 runs from the conserved cysteine through the conserved F or W. The order of the fields is clone size, J gene, D gene, V gene, CDR3 protein, CDR3 DNA. The D gene is left open where the match is weak. Some rows have no size entry. The others give once, few or many, or a class for an expanded clone.

-,TRBJ2-1,-,TRBV6-4,CASTIDSNEQFF,TGTGCCAGCACCATAGACAGCAATGAGCAGTTCTTC
-,TRBJ1-2,-,TRBV19,CASTSSANRAGAF,TGTGCCAGTACTTCCTCGGCGAACAGGGCCGGCGCCTTC
-,TRBJ1-2,-,TRBV2,CASSEGSGRKNGYTF,TGTGCCAGCAGTGAAGGGTCAGGGAGGAAGAATGGCTACACCTTC
-,TRBJ2-5,-,TRBV7-3,CASSLKGGETQYF,TGTGCCAGCAGCTTAAAGGGTGGAGAGACCCAGTACTTC
-,TRBJ2-7,-,TRBV7-2,CASSLGVVTFSYEQYF,TGTGCCAGCAGCTTAGGGGTCGTAACATTCTCCTACGAGCAGTACTTC
once,TRBJ2-7,-,TRBV5-1,CASSLVGYEQYF,TGCGCCAGCAGCTTGGTCGGCTACGAGCAGTACTTC
-,TRBJ2-7,-,TRBV19,CASSMRTGDYEQYF,TGTGCCAGTAGTATGAGGACGGGGGACTACGAGCAGTACTTC
-,TRBJ2-3,TRBD2,TRBV7-9,CASSLMGLGTDTQYF,TGTGCCAGCAGCTTAATGGGACTAGGCACAGATACGCAGTATTTT
-,TRBJ2-3,-,TRBV9,CASSVVGEDTQYF,TGTGCCAGCAGCGTAGTTGGGGAAGATACGCAGTATTTT
once,TRBJ2-3,-,TRBV6-2/TRBV6-3,CASSSGRITDTQYF,TGTGCCAGCAGTTCCGGCAGGATCACAGATACGCAGTATTTT
-,TRBJ1-2,-,TRBV7-9,CASSQNLGRTSSYGYTF,TGTGCCAGCAGCCAAAATCTGGGGAGGACTTCAAGCTATGGCTACACCTTC
-,TRBJ1-2,TRBD1,TRBV5-1,CASSLAGTGSSYGYTF,TGCGCCAGCAGCTTGGCCGGGACAGGGTCTTCCTATGGCTACACCTTC
-,TRBJ2-2,-,TRBV3-1/TRBV3-2,CASSQVGVTGELFF,TGTGCCAGCAGCCAAGTTGGAGTCACCGGGGAGCTGTTTTTT
-,TRBJ1-2,-,TRBV5-5,CASSLVSYGYTF,TGTGCCAGCAGCTTGGTCAGCTATGGCTACACCTTC
-,TRBJ1-2,TRBD1,TRBV29-1,CSVGTGASYGYTF,TGCAGCGTCGGGACAGGGGCTTCCTATGGCTACACCTTC
-,TRBJ2-7,-,TRBV14,CASSPRETDEQYF,TGTGCCAGCAGCCCCAGGGAAACCGACGAGCAGTACTTC
-,TRBJ1-1,-,TRBV6-5,CASSAPGPGNTEAFF,TGTGCCAGCAGCGCCCCGGGTCCTGGAAATACTGAAGCTTTCTTT
-,TRBJ1-4,-,TRBV19,CASSPEATGWEKLFF,TGTGCCAGTAGCCCTGAGGCTACAGGTTGGGAAAAACTGTTTTTT
-,TRBJ2-5,TRBD2,TRBV7-2,CASSQPGLAGGETQYF,TGTGCCAGCAGCCAACCGGGACTAGCGGGGGGAGAGACCCAGTACTTC
few,TRBJ1-2,-,TRBV19,CASSMGRNYGYTF,TGTGCCAGTAGTATGGGGCGGAACTATGGCTACACCTTC
-,TRBJ1-2,-,TRBV19,CASNSRGEANYGYTF,TGTGCCAGTAACTCCAGGGGCGAAGCTAACTATGGCTACACCTTC
few,TRBJ1-1,-,TRBV20-1,CSAGGGNTEAFF,TGCAGTGCTGGTGGGGGCAACACTGAAGCTTTCTTT
-,TRBJ1-1,-,TRBV19,CASMAGHVNTEAFF,TGTGCCAGTATGGCAGGACATGTGAACACTGAAGCTTTCTTT
-,TRBJ2-7,TRBD1,TRBV27,CASRNPGTVSYEQYF,TGTGCCAGTCGGAACCCGGGGACAGTCTCCTACGAGCAGTACTTC
-,TRBJ2-7,-,TRBV18,CASSPLAGNRLGEQYF,TGTGCCAGCTCACCACTTGCCGGGAACCGACTAGGCGAGCAGTACTTC
-,TRBJ2-1,-,TRBV18,CASSQGFGVEYNEQFF,TGTGCCAGCTCACAGGGGTTCGGGGTGGAATACAATGAGCAGTTCTTC
-,TRBJ2-5,-,TRBV2,CASREYRDGETQYF,TGTGCCAGCAGGGAATATCGGGATGGGGAGACCCAGTACTTC
-,TRBJ1-5,-,TRBV9,CASSVDGGENQPQHF,TGTGCCAGCAGCGTAGATGGGGGCGAGAATCAGCCCCAGCATTTT
once,TRBJ1-5,-,TRBV7-2,CASSPDTGLWNSNQPQHF,TGTGCCAGCAGCCCGGACACCGGTTTATGGAATAGCAATCAGCCCCAGCATTTT
once,TRBJ1-1,-,TRBV7-9,CASSPEGNVVNTEAFF,TGTGCCAGCAGCCCCGAGGGAAATGTGGTGAACACTGAAGCTTTCTTT
few,TRBJ2-1,-,TRBV6-5,CASSRGAEGNEQFF,TGTGCCAGCAGTCGGGGGGCCGAGGGCAATGAGCAGTTCTTC